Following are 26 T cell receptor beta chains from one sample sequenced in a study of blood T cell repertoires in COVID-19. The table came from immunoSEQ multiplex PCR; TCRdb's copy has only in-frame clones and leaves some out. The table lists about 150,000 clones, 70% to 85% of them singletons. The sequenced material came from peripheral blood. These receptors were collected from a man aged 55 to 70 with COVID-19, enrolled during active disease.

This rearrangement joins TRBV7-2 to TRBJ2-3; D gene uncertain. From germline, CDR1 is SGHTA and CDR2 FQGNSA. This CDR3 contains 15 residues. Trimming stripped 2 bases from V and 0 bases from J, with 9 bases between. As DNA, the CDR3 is TGTGCCAGCAGCTTAAACACCCCGAGCACAGATACGCAGTATTTT. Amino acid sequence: CASSLNTPSTDTQYF.

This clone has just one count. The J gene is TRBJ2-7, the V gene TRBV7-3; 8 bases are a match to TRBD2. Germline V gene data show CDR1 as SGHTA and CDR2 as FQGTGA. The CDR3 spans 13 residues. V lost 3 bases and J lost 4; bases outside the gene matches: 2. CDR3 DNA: TGTGCCAGCAGCTTGGTAGCGGGGTACGAGCAGTACTTC. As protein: CASSLVAGYEQYF.

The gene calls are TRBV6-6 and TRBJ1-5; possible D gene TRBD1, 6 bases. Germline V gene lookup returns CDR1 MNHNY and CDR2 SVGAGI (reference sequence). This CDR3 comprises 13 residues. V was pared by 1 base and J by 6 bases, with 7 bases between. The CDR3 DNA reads TGTGCCAGCAGTTACTTAGGGGGTCAGCCCCAGCATTTT. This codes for CASSYLGGQPQHF.

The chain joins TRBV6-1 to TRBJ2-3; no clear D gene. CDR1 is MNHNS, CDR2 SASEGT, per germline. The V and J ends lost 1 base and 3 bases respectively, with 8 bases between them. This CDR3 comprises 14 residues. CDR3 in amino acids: CASSEGIETDTQYF. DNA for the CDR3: TGTGCCAGCAGTGAAGGAATAGAAACAGATACGCAGTATTTT.

The CDR3 sequence is CASIGTSGRTEQFF. DNA of the CDR3: TGTGCCAGCATCGGGACTAGCGGGAGGACTGAGCAGTTCTTC. The rearrangement links TRBV28 to TRBJ2-1; 15 bases align to TRBD2. V dropped 7 bases and J dropped 9; count of bases not matched to a gene: 4. Looked up from germline, CDR1 is MDHEN and CDR2 is SYDVKM. The CDR3 has 14 amino acids.

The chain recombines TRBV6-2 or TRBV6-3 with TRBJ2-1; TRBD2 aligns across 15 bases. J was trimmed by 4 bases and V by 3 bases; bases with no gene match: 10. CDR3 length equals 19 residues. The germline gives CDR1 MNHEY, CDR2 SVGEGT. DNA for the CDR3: TGTGCCAGCAGTTATGGGACTAGCGGGGGGACACTACGGTACAATGAGCAGTTCTTC. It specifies CASSYGTSGGTLRYNEQFF.

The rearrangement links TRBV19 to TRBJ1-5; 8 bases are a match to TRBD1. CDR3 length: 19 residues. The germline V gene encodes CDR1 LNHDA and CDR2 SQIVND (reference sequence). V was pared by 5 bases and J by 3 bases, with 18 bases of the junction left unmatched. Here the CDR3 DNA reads TGTGCCAGTAGTCCGCCCCCGGCAGACAGGGGTCTGGCCAATCAGCCCCAGCATTTT. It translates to CASSPPPADRGLANQPQHF.

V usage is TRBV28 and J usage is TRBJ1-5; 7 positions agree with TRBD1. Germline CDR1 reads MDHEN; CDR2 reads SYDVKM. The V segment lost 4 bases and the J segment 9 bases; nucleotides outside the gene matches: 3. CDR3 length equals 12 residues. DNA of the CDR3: TGTGCCAGCAGTTCACAGGGGATGCCCCAGCATTTT. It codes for CASSSQGMPQHF.

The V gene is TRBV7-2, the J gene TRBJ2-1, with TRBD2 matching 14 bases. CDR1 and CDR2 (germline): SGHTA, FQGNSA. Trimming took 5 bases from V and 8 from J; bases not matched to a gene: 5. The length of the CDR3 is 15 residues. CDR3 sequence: CASSAGTSGSYEQFF. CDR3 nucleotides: TGTGCCAGCAGCGCCGGGACTAGCGGGAGCTATGAGCAGTTCTTC.

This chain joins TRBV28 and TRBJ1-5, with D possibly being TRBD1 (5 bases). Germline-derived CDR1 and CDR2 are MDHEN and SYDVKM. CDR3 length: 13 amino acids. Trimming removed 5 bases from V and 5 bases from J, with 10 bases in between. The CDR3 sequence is CASSPGGYQPQHF. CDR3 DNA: TGTGCCAGCAGTCCTGGGGGGTATCAGCCCCAGCATTTT.

CDR3 protein: CASSLEPSGWAYNEQFF. The CDR3, as DNA: TGTGCCAGCAGCTTAGAGCCTAGCGGGTGGGCCTACAATGAGCAGTTCTTC. The gene calls are TRBV7-2 and TRBJ2-1, with 8 bases matching TRBD2. The V gene end was trimmed by 1 base and the J gene end by 2 bases; junction bases not matched to a gene: 7. The CDR3 runs 17 residues. Per the germline V gene, CDR1 is SGHTA and CDR2 is FQGNSA.

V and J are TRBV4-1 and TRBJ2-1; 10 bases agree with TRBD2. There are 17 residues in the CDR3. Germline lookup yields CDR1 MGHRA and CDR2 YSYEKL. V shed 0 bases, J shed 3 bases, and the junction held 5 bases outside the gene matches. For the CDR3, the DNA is TGCGCCAGCAGCCAAGATAAATCTAGCGGGAGCTACAATGAGCAGTTCTTC. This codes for CASSQDKSSGSYNEQFF.

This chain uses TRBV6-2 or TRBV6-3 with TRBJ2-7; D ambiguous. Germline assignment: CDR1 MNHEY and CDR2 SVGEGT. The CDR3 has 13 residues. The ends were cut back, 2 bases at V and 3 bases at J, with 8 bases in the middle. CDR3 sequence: CASSYQVDYEQYF. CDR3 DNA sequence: TGTGCCAGCAGTTACCAGGTAGACTACGAGCAGTACTTC.

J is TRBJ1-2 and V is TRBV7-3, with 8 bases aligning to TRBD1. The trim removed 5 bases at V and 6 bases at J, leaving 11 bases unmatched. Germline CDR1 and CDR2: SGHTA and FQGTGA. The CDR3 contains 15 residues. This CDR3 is CASSAYRGEVDGYTF. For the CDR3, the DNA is TGTGCCAGCAGCGCCTACAGGGGGGAGGTCGATGGCTACACCTTC.

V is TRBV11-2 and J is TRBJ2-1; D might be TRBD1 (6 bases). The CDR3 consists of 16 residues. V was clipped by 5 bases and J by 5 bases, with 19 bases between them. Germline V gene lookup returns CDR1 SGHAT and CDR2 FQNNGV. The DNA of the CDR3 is TGTGCCAGCAGCCCCTGGGGAAGGCAGGGGAACAATGAGCAGTTCTTC. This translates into CASSPWGRQGNNEQFF.

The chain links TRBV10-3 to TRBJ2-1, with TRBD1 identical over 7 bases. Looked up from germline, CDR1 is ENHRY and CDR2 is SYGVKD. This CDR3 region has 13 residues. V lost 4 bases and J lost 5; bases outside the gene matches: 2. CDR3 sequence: CAISGGQDNEQFF. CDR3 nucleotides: TGTGCCATCAGTGGAGGACAGGACAATGAGCAGTTCTTC.

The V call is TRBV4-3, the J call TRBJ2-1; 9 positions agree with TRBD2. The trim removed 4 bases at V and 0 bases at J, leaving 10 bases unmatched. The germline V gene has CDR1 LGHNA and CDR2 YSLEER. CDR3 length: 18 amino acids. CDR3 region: CASSLFSSGTSSYNEQFF. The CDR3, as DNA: TGCGCCAGCAGCCTGTTCTCTAGCGGGACCAGCTCCTACAATGAGCAGTTCTTC.

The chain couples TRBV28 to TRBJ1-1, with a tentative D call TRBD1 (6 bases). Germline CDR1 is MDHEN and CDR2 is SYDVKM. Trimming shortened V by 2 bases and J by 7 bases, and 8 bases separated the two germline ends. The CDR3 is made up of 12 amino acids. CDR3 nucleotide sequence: TGTGCCAGCAGTTTACAGACAGGTGAAGCTTTCTTT. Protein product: CASSLQTGEAFF.

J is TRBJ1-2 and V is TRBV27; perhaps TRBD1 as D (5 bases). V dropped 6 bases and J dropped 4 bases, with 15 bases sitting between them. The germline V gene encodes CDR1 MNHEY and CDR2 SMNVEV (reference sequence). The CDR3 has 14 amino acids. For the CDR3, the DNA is TGTGCCAGCAGAGGGAGGGGCATTGCCTATGGCTACACCTTC. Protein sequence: CASRGRGIAYGYTF.

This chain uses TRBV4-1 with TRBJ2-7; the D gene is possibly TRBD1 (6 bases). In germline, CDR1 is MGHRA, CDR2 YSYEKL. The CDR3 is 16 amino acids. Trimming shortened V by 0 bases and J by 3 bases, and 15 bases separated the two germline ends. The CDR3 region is CASSQDRTAYHYEQYF. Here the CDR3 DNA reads TGCGCCAGCAGCCAAGACCGGACAGCTTACCACTACGAGCAGTACTTC.

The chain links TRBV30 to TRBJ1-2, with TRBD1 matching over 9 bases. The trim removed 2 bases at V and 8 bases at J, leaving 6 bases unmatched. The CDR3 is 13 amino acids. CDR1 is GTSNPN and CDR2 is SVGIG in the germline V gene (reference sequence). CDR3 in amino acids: CAWSPEGQGGYTF. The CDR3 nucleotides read TGTGCCTGGAGTCCCGAGGGACAGGGAGGCTACACCTTC.

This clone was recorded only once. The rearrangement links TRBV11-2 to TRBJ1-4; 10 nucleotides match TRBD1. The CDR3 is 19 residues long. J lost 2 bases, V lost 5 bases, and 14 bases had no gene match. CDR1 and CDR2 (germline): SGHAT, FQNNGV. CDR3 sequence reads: CASSEGQGFALSTNEKLFF. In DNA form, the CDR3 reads TGTGCCAGCAGCGAGGGACAGGGGTTTGCACTTTCGACTAATGAAAAACTGTTTTTT.

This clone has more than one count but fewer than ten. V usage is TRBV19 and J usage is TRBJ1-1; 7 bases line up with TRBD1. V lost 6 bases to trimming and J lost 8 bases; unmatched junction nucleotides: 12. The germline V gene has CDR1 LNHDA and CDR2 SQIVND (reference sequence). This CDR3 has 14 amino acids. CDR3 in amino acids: CASSPGQYIGEAFF. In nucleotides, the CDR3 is TGTGCCAGTAGCCCGGGACAGTATATCGGGGAAGCTTTCTTT.

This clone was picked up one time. The CDR3 nucleotides read TGTGCCATCAGTGAGTCGTTACTAAAGAATTCACCCCTCCACTTT. It specifies CAISESLLKNSPLHF. This chain uses TRBV10-3 with TRBJ1-6; no clear D. Germline values: CDR1 ENHRY, CDR2 SYGVKD. Deletions cut 0 bases from V and 7 bases from J, with 10 bases between. The CDR3 consists of 15 residues.

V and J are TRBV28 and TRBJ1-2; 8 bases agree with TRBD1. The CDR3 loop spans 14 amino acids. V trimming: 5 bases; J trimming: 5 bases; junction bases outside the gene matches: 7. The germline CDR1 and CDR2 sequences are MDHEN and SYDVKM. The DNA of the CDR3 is TGTGCCAGCAGTCGGACAGGGACTTCTTATGGCTACACCTTC. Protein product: CASSRTGTSYGYTF.

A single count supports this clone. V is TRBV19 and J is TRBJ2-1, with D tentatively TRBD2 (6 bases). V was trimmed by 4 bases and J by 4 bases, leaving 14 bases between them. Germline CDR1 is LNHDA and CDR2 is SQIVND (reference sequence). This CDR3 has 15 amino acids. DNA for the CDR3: TGTGCCAGTAGTAGGGCGGGAAATTCGTACAATGAGCAGTTCTTC. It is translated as CASSRAGNSYNEQFF.